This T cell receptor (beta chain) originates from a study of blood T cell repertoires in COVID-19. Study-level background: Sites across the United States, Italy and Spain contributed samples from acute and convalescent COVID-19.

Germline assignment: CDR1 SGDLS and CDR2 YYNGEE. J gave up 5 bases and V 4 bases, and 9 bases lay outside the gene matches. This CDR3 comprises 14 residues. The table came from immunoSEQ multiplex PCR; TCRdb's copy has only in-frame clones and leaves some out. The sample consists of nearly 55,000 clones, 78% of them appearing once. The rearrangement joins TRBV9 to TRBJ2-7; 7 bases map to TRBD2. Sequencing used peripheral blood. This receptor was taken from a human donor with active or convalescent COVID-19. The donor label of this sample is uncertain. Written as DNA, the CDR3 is TGTGCCAGCAGCCCCCGAGTTGGACTAGACGAGCAGTACTTC. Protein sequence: CASSPRVGLDEQYF.